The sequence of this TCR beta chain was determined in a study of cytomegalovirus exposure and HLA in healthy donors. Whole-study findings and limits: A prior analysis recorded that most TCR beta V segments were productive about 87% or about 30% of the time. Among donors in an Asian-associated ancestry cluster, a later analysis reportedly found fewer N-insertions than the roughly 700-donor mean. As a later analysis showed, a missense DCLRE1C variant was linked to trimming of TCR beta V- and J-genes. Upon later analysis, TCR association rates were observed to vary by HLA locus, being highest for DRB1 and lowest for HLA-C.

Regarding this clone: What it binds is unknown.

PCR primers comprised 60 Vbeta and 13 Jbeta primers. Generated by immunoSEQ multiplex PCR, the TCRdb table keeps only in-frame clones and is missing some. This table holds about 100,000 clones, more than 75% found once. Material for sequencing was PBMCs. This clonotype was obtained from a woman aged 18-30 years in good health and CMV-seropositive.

CDR3 in amino acids: CASSTSRGGYTF. Here the CDR3 DNA reads TGTGCCAGCAGTACCAGCAGGGGAGGCTACACCTTC. The J gene is TRBJ1-2, the V gene TRBV6-5; possibly TRBD1 for D (6 bases). Trimming shortened V by 5 bases and J by 8 bases, and 12 bases separated the two germline ends. Per germline, CDR1 MNHEY and CDR2 SVGAGI. The CDR3 runs 12 residues.